The rows below give T cell receptor beta chains drawn from one sample of a study of shared clonotypes between healthy human individuals. Only in-frame clones appear in the TCRdb table, and some are missing; sequencing was by immunoSEQ multiplex PCR. The sample has 600,000 to 800,000 clones; roughly 72% are singletons. The material sequenced was memory CD4+ T cells sorted from blood. The receptors derive from a woman aged 25-40 years in good health. Both conserved end residues are part of each CDR3. Fields, in order: V gene, J gene, clone size, D gene, CDR3 DNA, CDR3 protein. The D gene is left open where the match is weak. Clone size is shown for a subset of rows, as once, few, many or a class of expanded clone.

v_call: TRBV13
j_call: TRBJ2-7
clone_size: -
d_call: -
cdr3_nt: TGTGCCAGCAGCCCGGGTCGAGCCTACGAGCAGTACTTC
cdr3_aa: CASSPGRAYEQYF

v_call: TRBV6-5
j_call: TRBJ2-1
clone_size: few
d_call: -
cdr3_nt: TGTGCCAGCAGTCGGGACGGCAGCTCCTACAATGAGCAGTTCTTC
cdr3_aa: CASSRDGSSYNEQFF

v_call: TRBV6-6
j_call: TRBJ1-1
clone_size: -
d_call: TRBD1
cdr3_nt: TGTGCCAGCAGTTCAAACCCGGGACAGGGGTACACTGAAGCTTTCTTT
cdr3_aa: CASSSNPGQGYTEAFF

v_call: TRBV4-3
j_call: TRBJ1-5
clone_size: once
d_call: TRBD1
cdr3_nt: TGCGCCAGCAGCCAAGATCCGAGACAGGGGGTGTTAGCGAGAAATCAGCCCCAGCATTTT
cdr3_aa: CASSQDPRQGVLARNQPQHF

v_call: TRBV7-2
j_call: TRBJ2-1
clone_size: once
d_call: TRBD2
cdr3_nt: TGTGCCAGCAGCTCCCGACTAGCGGGAGGTAGAAATGAGCAGTTCTTC
cdr3_aa: CASSSRLAGGRNEQFF

v_call: TRBV4-1
j_call: TRBJ1-2
clone_size: -
d_call: -
cdr3_nt: TGCGCCAGCAGCCAAGGGAGGGAGGTTGATGGCTACACCTTC
cdr3_aa: CASSQGREVDGYTF

v_call: TRBV28
j_call: TRBJ1-3
clone_size: -
d_call: -
cdr3_nt: TGTGCCAGCAGTTTACCGGGGGGCTTTCTGACTGGAAACACCATATATTTT
cdr3_aa: CASSLPGGFLTGNTIYF

v_call: TRBV7-9
j_call: TRBJ2-1
clone_size: -
d_call: -
cdr3_nt: TGTGCCAGCATCAGTAGCTCCTACAATGAGCAGTTCTTC
cdr3_aa: CASISSSYNEQFF

v_call: TRBV14
j_call: TRBJ1-1
clone_size: -
d_call: -
cdr3_nt: TGTGCCAGCAGCCAAGATCATGGGACAGAAGCTTTCTTT
cdr3_aa: CASSQDHGTEAFF

v_call: TRBV4-1
j_call: TRBJ1-5
clone_size: many
d_call: -
cdr3_nt: TGCGCCAGCAGCCAAGAAGAGAGCAATCAGCCCCAGCATTTT
cdr3_aa: CASSQEESNQPQHF

v_call: TRBV5-6
j_call: TRBJ1-2
clone_size: -
d_call: TRBD1
cdr3_nt: TGTGCCAGCAGCTTGTTCGGACAGGGGGTAGTAGGGTATGGCTACACCTTC
cdr3_aa: CASSLFGQGVVGYGYTF

v_call: TRBV10-1
j_call: TRBJ2-7
clone_size: many
d_call: TRBD2
cdr3_nt: TGCGCCAGCAGTGAGTCAGGGACTAGCGGCTACGAGCAGTACTTC
cdr3_aa: CASSESGTSGYEQYF

v_call: TRBV11-2
j_call: TRBJ2-7
clone_size: -
d_call: TRBD1
cdr3_nt: TGTGCCAGCAGCAAACAGGGGATCGACGAGCAGTACTTC
cdr3_aa: CASSKQGIDEQYF

v_call: TRBV2
j_call: TRBJ2-1
clone_size: -
d_call: -
cdr3_nt: TGTGCCAGCAGTGGGAGAGGTAGCGGCCGGGAGCAGTTCTTC
cdr3_aa: CASSGRGSGREQFF

v_call: TRBV28
j_call: TRBJ1-1
clone_size: -
d_call: -
cdr3_nt: TGTGCCAGCGGGCCCACTGAAGCTTTCTTT
cdr3_aa: CASGPTEAFF

v_call: TRBV5-6
j_call: TRBJ2-3
clone_size: -
d_call: -
cdr3_nt: TGTGCCAGCAGCCAAAACTATAGGGGCACAGATACGCAGTATTTT
cdr3_aa: CASSQNYRGTDTQYF

v_call: TRBV5-5
j_call: TRBJ2-3
clone_size: -
d_call: -
cdr3_nt: TGTGCCAGCAGCTTGGCAGGTAGCACAGATACGCAGTATTTT
cdr3_aa: CASSLAGSTDTQYF

v_call: TRBV28
j_call: TRBJ1-2
clone_size: many
d_call: -
cdr3_nt: TGTGCCAGCAGTTTATGCCGGGGGGCGTGTGGCTACACCTTC
cdr3_aa: CASSLCRGACGYTF

v_call: TRBV10-1
j_call: TRBJ2-2
clone_size: few
d_call: -
cdr3_nt: TGCGCCAGCAGTGCTGATAGCGTGAACACCGGGGAGCTGTTTTTT
cdr3_aa: CASSADSVNTGELFF

v_call: TRBV29-1
j_call: TRBJ1-5
clone_size: few
d_call: TRBD1
cdr3_nt: TGCAGCGCTCAGTCAGGGGGCAGCCAGCCCCAGCATTTT
cdr3_aa: CSAQSGGSQPQHF

v_call: TRBV2
j_call: TRBJ2-7
clone_size: -
d_call: TRBD2
cdr3_nt: TGTGCCAGCAGTGAGGGTCTTGGCGCGGGAGGGTCGGGAGAGCAGTACTTC
cdr3_aa: CASSEGLGAGGSGEQYF

v_call: TRBV28
j_call: TRBJ1-4
clone_size: -
d_call: -
cdr3_nt: TGTGCCAGCACCGTTCGAGGAGGTCAGAAAAAACTGTTTTTT
cdr3_aa: CASTVRGGQKKLFF

v_call: TRBV7-8
j_call: TRBJ2-2
clone_size: -
d_call: TRBD2
cdr3_nt: TGTGCCAGCAGCCTTCCCCGGGGAGGGATTGCCGGGGAGCTGTTTTTT
cdr3_aa: CASSLPRGGIAGELFF

v_call: TRBV19
j_call: TRBJ1-1
clone_size: -
d_call: -
cdr3_nt: TGTGCCAGTAGTTGGGGTAACACTGAAGCTTTCTTT
cdr3_aa: CASSWGNTEAFF

v_call: TRBV27
j_call: TRBJ1-1
clone_size: -
d_call: -
cdr3_nt: TGTGCCAGCAGCAGTGGAGGAGGGGGGCGCGGTACTGAAGCTTTCTTT
cdr3_aa: CASSSGGGGRGTEAFF

v_call: TRBV5-4
j_call: TRBJ2-2
clone_size: -
d_call: -
cdr3_nt: TGTGCCAGCAGCCCTCGGGACAAGTCTACCGGGGAGCTGTTTTTT
cdr3_aa: CASSPRDKSTGELFF

v_call: TRBV2
j_call: TRBJ1-4
clone_size: few
d_call: -
cdr3_nt: TGTGCCAGCAGTCAACGGACAGAAGAAAAACTGTTTTTT
cdr3_aa: CASSQRTEEKLFF

v_call: TRBV2
j_call: TRBJ2-7
clone_size: many
d_call: -
cdr3_nt: TGTGCCCTGGGGGGACAGAGCTACGAGCAGTACTTC
cdr3_aa: CALGGQSYEQYF

v_call: TRBV7-2
j_call: TRBJ2-7
clone_size: -
d_call: TRBD1
cdr3_nt: TGTGCCAGCAGCTTCAACAGGGGAGACTACGAGCAGTACTTC
cdr3_aa: CASSFNRGDYEQYF

v_call: TRBV28
j_call: TRBJ2-7
clone_size: -
d_call: -
cdr3_nt: TGTGCCAGCAGTTCACCCCCGGGACAACCCTACGAGCAGTACTTC
cdr3_aa: CASSSPPGQPYEQYF

v_call: TRBV29-1
j_call: TRBJ2-1
clone_size: -
d_call: TRBD1
cdr3_nt: TGCAGCGTTGAAGCGACAGGGTCCTACAATGAGCAGTTCTTC
cdr3_aa: CSVEATGSYNEQFF

v_call: TRBV5-1
j_call: TRBJ2-7
clone_size: once
d_call: TRBD1
cdr3_nt: TGCGCCAGCAGCCCCCTAGGACAGGGAGTCAACCGGTTC
cdr3_aa: CASSPLGQGVNRF

v_call: TRBV5-4
j_call: TRBJ2-3
clone_size: -
d_call: TRBD1
cdr3_nt: TGTGCCAGCAGAGCTACCGGGACAGGGGGTTTAGATACGCAGTATTTT
cdr3_aa: CASRATGTGGLDTQYF

v_call: TRBV5-1
j_call: TRBJ2-1
clone_size: -
d_call: TRBD2
cdr3_nt: TGCGCCAGCAGCTTGGGGACTAGCGGCAATGAGCAGTTCTTC
cdr3_aa: CASSLGTSGNEQFF

v_call: TRBV7-2
j_call: TRBJ1-2
clone_size: -
d_call: -
cdr3_nt: TGTGCCAGCAGCCACGGGGACACTCGCTTCTATGGCTACACCTTC
cdr3_aa: CASSHGDTRFYGYTF

v_call: TRBV11-2
j_call: TRBJ2-7
clone_size: -
d_call: -
cdr3_nt: TGTGCCAGCAGTCTACAGGGCGCGACCTACGAGCAGTACTTC
cdr3_aa: CASSLQGATYEQYF

v_call: TRBV10-2
j_call: TRBJ2-7
clone_size: -
d_call: -
cdr3_nt: TGCGCCAGCAGTGAGTCGATCCGCGAGCAGTACTTC
cdr3_aa: CASSESIREQYF

v_call: TRBV6-5
j_call: TRBJ1-1
clone_size: few
d_call: -
cdr3_nt: TGTGCCAGCACCCCCCTAAACCCGAACACTGAAGCTTTCTTT
cdr3_aa: CASTPLNPNTEAFF

v_call: TRBV4-1
j_call: TRBJ1-5
clone_size: -
d_call: -
cdr3_nt: TGCGCCAGCAGCCCCGGCCAGAATCAGCCCCAGCATTTT
cdr3_aa: CASSPGQNQPQHF

v_call: TRBV7-7
j_call: TRBJ2-1
clone_size: -
d_call: TRBD1
cdr3_nt: TGTGCCAGCAGCCCGGACAGGGTAAACAATGAGCAGTTCTTC
cdr3_aa: CASSPDRVNNEQFF

v_call: TRBV5-4
j_call: TRBJ1-4
clone_size: -
d_call: TRBD1
cdr3_nt: TGTGCCAGCAGCTCGGGAAGGACAGGGCCATTACAAGAGGGAAAACTGTTTTTT
cdr3_aa: CASSSGRTGPLQEGKLFF

v_call: TRBV7-9
j_call: TRBJ1-5
clone_size: -
d_call: -
cdr3_nt: TGTGCCAGCAGCTCTACGGGGAATCAGCCCCAGCATTTT
cdr3_aa: CASSSTGNQPQHF

v_call: TRBV6-1
j_call: TRBJ2-7
clone_size: -
d_call: TRBD1
cdr3_nt: TGTGCCAGCCTTTCCTCGTCAGGGGGCGACGAGCAGTACTTC
cdr3_aa: CASLSSSGGDEQYF

v_call: TRBV28
j_call: TRBJ1-1
clone_size: -
d_call: TRBD1
cdr3_nt: TGTGCCAGCAGACCGGGACAGGGGCGGACTGAAGCTTTCTTT
cdr3_aa: CASRPGQGRTEAFF

v_call: TRBV19
j_call: TRBJ2-5
clone_size: few
d_call: -
cdr3_nt: TGTGCCAGTAGTAGCGGGGGCGGGAGATCAGAGACCCAGTACTTC
cdr3_aa: CASSSGGGRSETQYF

v_call: TRBV28
j_call: TRBJ2-7
clone_size: -
d_call: -
cdr3_nt: TGTGCCAGCATACGACCGGGACCGCTTTACGAGCAGTACTTC
cdr3_aa: CASIRPGPLYEQYF